Shown below are 18 T cell receptor beta chains from a single sample sequenced in a study of cytomegalovirus exposure and HLA in healthy donors. The study ran its PCR with 60 Vbeta and 13 Jbeta primers. Measured with immunoSEQ multiplex PCR; TCRdb has only the in-frame clones, and not every one. The profile shows around 140,000 clones, roughly four fifths of them singletons. The source material was PBMCs. Receptors were obtained from a woman aged 35 to 49 in good health and CMV-seronegative.

This chain connects TRBV7-3 to TRBJ2-1; D perhaps matches TRBD1 (7 bases). The CDR3 loop spans 14 amino acids. Trimming took off 4 bases at V and 2 bases at J, with 9 bases between the two ends. Germline V CDR1 and CDR2: SGHTA, FQGTGA. Here the CDR3 DNA reads TGTGCCAGCAGCTGGAGGGGGCCCTACAATGAGCAGTTCTTC. Its protein product is CASSWRGPYNEQFF.

The rearrangement links TRBV7-8 to TRBJ2-1; TRBD2 matches 11 bases. V lost 5 bases to trimming and J lost 3 bases; unmatched junction nucleotides: 3. Germline V lookup: CDR1 SGHVS, CDR2 FQNEAQ. The CDR3 sequence is 15 residues long. CDR3 nucleotide sequence: TGTGCCAGCAGCCAGGGACTAGCGGTCTACAATGAGCAGTTCTTC. Encoded protein: CASSQGLAVYNEQFF.

This clone has a single count. The rearrangement links TRBV6-5 to TRBJ1-1; 8 positions agree with TRBD1. This CDR3 spans 14 amino acids. J gave up 11 bases and V 5 bases, and 13 bases lay outside the gene matches. Germline CDR1 reads MNHEY; CDR2 reads SVGAGI. CDR3 sequence: CASSRDRSQASAFF. The CDR3 bases are TGTGCCAGCAGTCGGGACAGGTCCCAGGCGTCGGCTTTCTTT.

This clone came up a few times. The chain joins TRBV4-1 to TRBJ2-1; the match to TRBD2 covers 13 bases. V lost 0 bases to trimming and J lost 10 bases; unmatched junction nucleotides: 9. The CDR3 runs 17 residues. CDR1 is MGHRA and CDR2 is YSYEKL in the germline V gene. For the CDR3, the DNA is TGCGCCAGCAGCCAAGACGCTACGGGACTAGCGGGACCAGAGCAGTTCTTC. This codes for CASSQDATGLAGPEQFF.

The chain joins TRBV15 to TRBJ2-5; 9 bases match TRBD1. The end of the DNA fits TRBJ2-7 better, so the J call may be wrong. The germline gives CDR1 LNHNV, CDR2 YYDKDF (reference sequence). The CDR3 has 17 amino acids. Here the CDR3 DNA reads TGTGCCACCAGCAGGGACAGGGGATCTTATAGTGTCTACGAGCAGTACTTC. It specifies CATSRDRGSYSVYEQYF.

This rearrangement joins TRBV6-1 to TRBJ2-7, with TRBD2 identical over 9 bases. Per the germline V gene, CDR1 is MNHNS and CDR2 is SASEGT. Trimming at V came to 6 bases and at J to 5 bases, leaving 8 bases not matched to a gene. The CDR3 contains 14 residues. The CDR3 DNA reads TGTGCCAGCAGGGGAGGGACTAGCCTGAACGAGCAGTACTTC. Translation: CASRGGTSLNEQYF.

J is TRBJ1-1 and V is TRBV10-3; D is perhaps TRBD1 (5 bases). The length of the CDR3 is 16 residues. In germline, CDR1 is ENHRY, CDR2 SYGVKD. Trimming removed 0 bases from V and 3 bases from J, with 14 bases in between. The CDR3: CAISESGKRGDTEAFF. CDR3 nucleotides: TGTGCCATCAGTGAGTCGGGGAAGCGGGGGGACACTGAAGCTTTCTTT.

The chain has TRBV18 and TRBJ2-1; 8 nucleotides agree with TRBD2. V dropped 2 bases and J dropped 6; count of bases not matched to a gene: 6. CDR3 length equals 15 residues. In germline, CDR1 is KGHSH, CDR2 LQKENI. Here the CDR3 reads CASSPAGGGFNEQFF. The CDR3 region has the DNA TGTGCCAGCTCACCAGCGGGAGGAGGTTTCAATGAGCAGTTCTTC.

V usage is TRBV28 and J usage is TRBJ1-5; TRBD1 matches 9 bases. V gave up 5 bases and J gave up 7 bases; unmatched junction bases: 6. From germline, CDR1 is MDHEN and CDR2 SYDVKM. This CDR3 has 14 amino acids. CDR3 protein: CASSDPGQGQPQHF. CDR3 sequence (DNA): TGTGCCAGCAGTGACCCGGGACAGGGCCAGCCCCAGCATTTT.

The V and J genes are TRBV11-2 and TRBJ2-7; D is uncertain. Germline V lookup: CDR1 SGHAT, CDR2 FQNNGV. This CDR3 spans 13 amino acids. V dropped 1 base and J dropped 3 bases, with 7 bases sitting between them. CDR3 protein: CASSLAYGYEQYF. The CDR3 bases are TGTGCCAGCAGCTTAGCTTACGGCTACGAGCAGTACTTC. Full variable domain (remainder filled in from reference TRBV11-2 and TRBJ2-7): EAGVAQSPRYKIIEKRQSVAFWCNPISGHATLYWYQQILGQGPKLLIQFQNNGVVDDSQLPKDRFSAERLKGVDSTLKIQPAKLEDSAVYLCASSLAYGYEQYFGPGTRLTVT.

This chain connects TRBV5-1 to TRBJ2-5; D gene uncertain. The tail of the sequence fits TRBJ2-7 better, so the J call may be wrong. CDR3 length: 13 amino acids. Germline CDR1 and CDR2: SGHRS and YFSETQ. The CDR3 sequence is CASSLFVDYEQYF. As DNA, the CDR3 is TGCGCCAGCAGCTTGTTTGTGGACTACGAGCAGTACTTC.

This sequence joins TRBV9 and TRBJ2-3; 11 bases line up with TRBD2. CDR3 size: 16 residues. CDR1 and CDR2 (germline): SGDLS, YYNGEE. J was trimmed by 5 bases and V by 0 bases; bases with no gene match: 5. CDR3 region: CASSVVAGGFKDTQYF. The CDR3, as DNA: TGTGCCAGCAGCGTAGTAGCGGGAGGGTTTAAAGATACGCAGTATTTT.

This chain connects TRBV4-3 to TRBJ1-5, with D unclear. V was pared by 3 bases and J by 0 bases, with 18 bases between. The germline V gene encodes CDR1 LGHNA and CDR2 YSLEER. This CDR3 contains 18 residues. Here the CDR3 DNA reads TGCGCCAGCAGCCAGGGCATAACAGACCTTTATAGCAATCAGCCCCAGCATTTT. Translated: CASSQGITDLYSNQPQHF.

This sequence joins TRBV2 and TRBJ2-7; D gene uncertain. V was cut by 8 bases and J by 3 bases, with 20 bases left in between. The germline CDR1 and CDR2 sequences are SNHLY and FYNNEI. The CDR3 is 15 amino acids. The CDR3 sequence is CASFTPRLIVYEQYF. The CDR3 DNA reads TGTGCCAGCTTTACTCCCCGCCTGATAGTCTACGAGCAGTACTTC.

The chain combines TRBV29-1 with TRBJ2-1, with 8 bases that match TRBD2. Germline V gene lookup returns CDR1 SQVTM and CDR2 ANQGSEA. This CDR3 contains 13 residues. V lost 6 bases and J lost 3; bases outside the gene matches: 4. The CDR3 reads CSVPGTSYNEQFF. For the CDR3, the DNA is TGCAGCGTCCCCGGGACTAGCTACAATGAGCAGTTCTTC.

The chain has TRBV5-1 and TRBJ2-1; 9 nucleotides agree with TRBD2. The CDR3 covers 17 residues. Per the germline V gene, CDR1 is SGHRS and CDR2 is YFSETQ. V lost 1 base, J lost 3 bases, and 8 bases stayed unmatched. DNA for the CDR3: TGCGCCAGCAGCTTGACCGGACTAGCGCTTAGCTACAATGAGCAGTTCTTC. This translates into CASSLTGLALSYNEQFF. The full variable domain, rest sourced from reference TRBV5-1 and TRBJ2-1, is KAGVTQTPRYLIKTRGQQVTLSCSPISGHRSVSWYQQTPGQGLQFLFEYFSETQRNKGNFPGRFSGRQFSNSRSEMNVSTLELGDSALYLCASSLTGLALSYNEQFFGPGTRLTVL.

This chain connects TRBV28 to TRBJ2-7; 9 bases are shared with TRBD2. V shed 4 bases and J 2 bases; nucleotides not matched to a gene: 21. The CDR3 is 20 residues long. Germline V lookup: CDR1 MDHEN, CDR2 SYDVKM. The chain's CDR3 is CASSSYLPRLETSGAYEQYF. In DNA form, the CDR3 reads TGTGCCAGCAGTTCCTACTTACCTAGACTAGAGACTAGCGGAGCCTACGAGCAGTACTTC. The full variable domain, completed using reference TRBV28 and TRBJ2-7, is DVKVTQSSRYLVKRTGEKVFLECVQDMDHENMFWYRQDPGLGLRLIYFSYDVKMKEKGDIPEGYSVSREKKERFSLILESASTNQTSMYLCASSSYLPRLETSGAYEQYFGPGTRLTVT.

V is TRBV28 and J is TRBJ2-5; no firm D call. Per the germline V gene, CDR1 is MDHEN and CDR2 is SYDVKM. Trimming removed 4 bases from V and 5 bases from J, with 14 bases in between. The length of the CDR3 is 14 residues. CDR3 DNA sequence: TGTGCCAGCAGTTCCGGCACGACACCGGAGACCCAGTACTTC. Protein product: CASSSGTTPETQYF. The full variable domain, its missing parts supplied by reference TRBV28 and TRBJ2-5, is DVKVTQSSRYLVKRTGEKVFLECVQDMDHENMFWYRQDPGLGLRLIYFSYDVKMKEKGDIPEGYSVSREKKERFSLILESASTNQTSMYLCASSSGTTPETQYFGPGTRLLVL.